One and the same sample provided the 24 T cell receptor beta chains below, sequenced in a study of T cells in localized non-small cell lung cancer. Sequencing used immunoSEQ multiplex PCR; TCRdb keeps in-frame clones, though not all of them. Among 65,000 to 90,000 clones listed, less than 85% were seen once. The sample in question was PBMCs, obtained before any cancer treatment. The receptor source for this set is a man between 40 and 75 years old with stage II squamous cell lung carcinoma.

The rearrangement uses TRBV9 and TRBJ2-1; 12 nucleotides line up with TRBD2. Looked up from germline, CDR1 is SGDLS and CDR2 is YYNGEE. With 2 bases clipped from V and 4 bases from J, the junction kept 4 bases outside the gene matches. CDR3 length: 16 amino acids. The CDR3 nucleotides are TGTGCCAGCAGCGTGGGCGGACTAGCGGGATACAATGAGCAGTTCTTC. It specifies CASSVGGLAGYNEQFF.

This chain links TRBV18 with TRBJ2-3, with 7 nucleotides matching TRBD2. Germline V gene lookup returns CDR1 KGHSH and CDR2 LQKENI. The CDR3 contains 15 residues. After removal of 3 bases from V and 5 bases from J, the junction contained 8 bases not matched to a gene. CDR3 sequence reads: CASSPRTSTGDTQYF. The CDR3 nucleotides read TGTGCCAGCTCACCTAGGACTAGTACTGGAGATACGCAGTATTTT.

This clone was picked up a small number of times. The V call is TRBV4-3, the J call TRBJ2-5; no firm D call. V dropped 3 bases and J dropped 4 bases, with 9 bases sitting between them. This CDR3 has 13 amino acids. The germline V gene has CDR1 LGHNA and CDR2 YSLEER. The CDR3 nucleotides read TGCGCCAGCAGCCAGATAGCAGGAGAGACCCAGTACTTC. Its protein is CASSQIAGETQYF.

The chain links TRBV27 to TRBJ1-6, with a possible D match to TRBD1 (5 bases). Germline CDR1 reads MNHEY; CDR2 reads SMNVEV (reference sequence). The CDR3 length is 16 residues. Trimming shortened V by 5 bases and J by 4 bases, and 15 bases separated the two germline ends. The CDR3 spells CASSLLGGLYNSPLHF. In nucleotides, the CDR3 is TGTGCCAGCAGTCTCCTGGGGGGGTTGTATAATTCACCCCTCCACTTT.

This chain uses TRBV5-4 with TRBJ2-1; unclear D gene. Germline assignment: CDR1 SGHNT and CDR2 YYREEE (reference sequence). This CDR3 is 13 amino acids long. Deletions cut 3 bases from V and 8 bases from J, with 12 bases between. In nucleotides, the CDR3 is TGTGCCAGCAGCTGGAGCCCTCCCGATGAGCAGTTCTTC. Translation gives CASSWSPPDEQFF. Full variable domain (rest looked up from reference TRBV5-4 and TRBJ2-1): ETGVTQSPTHLIKTRGQQVTLRCSSQSGHNTVSWYQQALGQGPQFIFQYYREEENGRGNFPPRFSGLQFPNYSSELNVNALELDDSALYLCASSWSPPDEQFFGPGTRLTVL.

This chain links TRBV4-2 with TRBJ1-5; the D is unclear. The V and J ends lost 1 base and 3 bases respectively, with 10 bases between them. The CDR3 consists of 15 residues. Germline-derived CDR1 and CDR2 are LGHNA and YNFKEQ. The CDR3 DNA follows: TGTGCCAGCAGCCAAGGAGACGCTTCCAATCAGCCCCAGCATTTT. Encoded protein: CASSQGDASNQPQHF.

DNA for the CDR3: TGTGCCAGCAGCCAAGATTGGGACAGTAGCTCACCCCTCCACTTT. Its protein is CASSQDWDSSSPLHF. V and J are TRBV4-2 and TRBJ1-6; 7 bases agree with TRBD1. The CDR3 totals 15 residues. Per germline, CDR1 LGHNA and CDR2 YNFKEQ. With 0 bases clipped from V and 10 bases from J, the junction kept 6 bases outside the gene matches.

The chain joins TRBV7-6 to TRBJ2-1; perhaps TRBD1 as D (6 bases). In germline, CDR1 is SGHVS, CDR2 FNYEAQ. This CDR3 has 15 residues. V was clipped by 0 bases and J by 4 bases, with 10 bases between them. The CDR3 region has the DNA TGTGCCAGCAGCTTAGCGGTCAGGGGTTACAATGAGCAGTTCTTC. Residues: CASSLAVRGYNEQFF.

This clone was seen just once. The chain joins TRBV6-1 to TRBJ2-2; 10 positions match TRBD2. The V gene's germline CDR1 is MNHNS and CDR2 SASEGT. The CDR3 runs 15 residues. With 4 bases clipped from V and 5 bases from J, the junction kept 4 bases outside the gene matches. This CDR3 reads CASSVGLAVTGELFF. CDR3 nucleotides: TGTGCCAGCAGTGTCGGACTAGCGGTTACCGGGGAGCTGTTTTTT.

The V call is TRBV7-9, the J call TRBJ1-6; D gene uncertain. CDR1 is SEHNR and CDR2 is FQNEAQ in the germline V gene (reference sequence). There are 14 residues in the CDR3. V lost 0 bases to trimming and J lost 10 bases, with 10 bases between them. CDR3 in amino acids: CASSLAMFGSPLHF. The CDR3 DNA follows: TGTGCCAGCAGCTTAGCTATGTTCGGGTCACCCCTCCACTTT.

The rearrangement links TRBV19 to TRBJ1-1, with D unresolved. The CDR3 covers 13 residues. Trimming pared 8 bases from V and 0 bases from J, leaving 10 bases between. CDR1 is LNHDA and CDR2 is SQIVND in the germline V gene (reference sequence). CDR3 in amino acids: CASSQGLNTEAFF. CDR3 DNA sequence: TGTGCCAGTTCCCAAGGGCTGAACACTGAAGCTTTCTTT.

CDR3 in DNA: TGCGCCAGCAGCCAGGGACGGAACTATGGCTACACCTTC. It is translated as CASSQGRNYGYTF. The chain recombines TRBV4-1 with TRBJ1-2, with a possible D match to TRBD1 (5 bases). Per germline, CDR1 MGHRA and CDR2 YSYEKL. V shed 3 bases and J shed 2 bases, with 7 bases lying between them. The CDR3 extends over 13 amino acids.

This chain joins TRBV4-2 and TRBJ2-7, with 8 bases aligning to TRBD2. Germline-derived CDR1 and CDR2 are LGHNA and YNFKEQ. CDR3 length: 16 amino acids. Trimming took 9 bases from V and 1 from J; bases not matched to a gene: 14. The CDR3 region is CARIAGGVESSYEQYF. In DNA form, the CDR3 reads TGTGCCAGAATAGCCGGGGGGGTCGAGTCGTCCTACGAGCAGTACTTC.

J is TRBJ2-5 and V is TRBV25-1, with D perhaps being TRBD1 or TRBD2 (5 bases each). This CDR3 region has 15 residues. The germline gives CDR1 MGHDK, CDR2 SYGVNS. Trimming took 6 bases from V and 5 from J, leaving 19 bases between them. The DNA for the CDR3 is TGTGCCAGCAGGGGGGATGGACGTGCTGGGGAGACCCAGTACTTC. Protein product: CASRGDGRAGETQYF.

The genes are TRBV7-9 and TRBJ2-2; D remains unclear. Germline CDR1 is SEHNR and CDR2 is FQNEAQ (reference sequence). The V end was cut by 6 bases, the J end by 4 bases, with 12 bases between. This CDR3 region has 14 residues. The CDR3 coding sequence is TGTGCCAGCAGGGGTAGGGCCGCCACCGGGGAGCTGTTTTTT. It yields the protein CASRGRAATGELFF.

The chain combines TRBV5-6 with TRBJ1-1; D gene ambiguous. This CDR3 region has 14 residues. V lost 0 bases, J lost 0 bases, and 6 bases lay in between. Per germline, CDR1 SGHDT and CDR2 YYEEEE. The CDR3, as DNA: TGTGCCAGCAGCTTGGACGTGGTGAACACTGAAGCTTTCTTT. Translated: CASSLDVVNTEAFF.

V and J are TRBV28 and TRBJ1-2, with 7 bases identical to TRBD1. There are 13 residues in the CDR3. Germline V gene lookup returns CDR1 MDHEN and CDR2 SYDVKM. Trimming cost V 9 bases and J 4 bases; bases outside gene matches: 8. The chain's CDR3 is CASRERGRYGYTF. The DNA for the CDR3 is TGTGCCAGTCGGGAGAGGGGGCGCTATGGCTACACCTTC.

The CDR3 loop is CASSLISTARETQYF. CDR3 coding DNA: TGTGCCAGCAGTTTAATCTCGACAGCACGGGAGACCCAGTACTTC. The chain uses TRBV28 and TRBJ2-5, with D maybe TRBD1 (5 bases). The CDR3 sequence is 15 residues long. CDR1 and CDR2 (germline): MDHEN, SYDVKM. Deletions cut 2 bases from V and 5 bases from J, with 15 bases between.

This clone was seen more than once but under ten times. The chain combines TRBV9 with TRBJ2-1; a possible D gene is TRBD1 (6 bases). The CDR3 is 14 residues long. Germline CDR1 SGDLS, CDR2 YYNGEE. Trimming pared 0 bases from V and 7 bases from J, leaving 11 bases between. The CDR3 nucleotides read TGTGCCAGCAGCGTAGGAGGGGGTTCGAATGAGCAGTTCTTC. Translating gives CASSVGGGSNEQFF.

V and J are TRBV15 and TRBJ2-1, with no clear D. CDR1 and CDR2 (germline): LNHNV, YYDKDF (reference sequence). The V end was cut by 0 bases, the J end by 7 bases, with 7 bases between. This CDR3 is 13 amino acids long. CDR3 in amino acids: CATSRESRNEQFF. The CDR3 bases are TGTGCCACCAGCAGAGAGAGTAGGAATGAGCAGTTCTTC.

J is TRBJ2-5 and V is TRBV30; 8 bases map to TRBD1. V lost 5 bases and J lost 2; bases outside the gene matches: 1. Germline-derived CDR1 and CDR2 are GTSNPN and SVGIG (reference sequence). The CDR3 length is 12 residues. CDR3 in DNA: TGTGCCTGGGACAGGGGACAAGAGACCCAGTACTTC. Encoded protein: CAWDRGQETQYF.

The chain has TRBV11-2 and TRBJ2-5; possibly TRBD2 for D (5 bases). This CDR3 spans 14 amino acids. The V end was cut by 1 base, the J end by 5 bases, with 11 bases between. Germline CDR1 reads SGHAT; CDR2 reads FQNNGV. CDR3 sequence: CASSLGGPRETQYF. Here the CDR3 DNA reads TGTGCCAGCAGCTTAGGCGGGCCCCGGGAGACCCAGTACTTC.

The chain has TRBV11-2 and TRBJ1-2; the match to TRBD1 covers 7 bases. CDR3 length equals 13 residues. With V trimmed by 6 bases and J by 7 bases, 8 bases remained unmatched. Per the germline V gene, CDR1 is SGHAT and CDR2 is FQNNGV. This CDR3 reads CASRPTGSGGYTF. The DNA for the CDR3 is TGTGCCAGCAGACCGACAGGGTCGGGTGGCTACACCTTC. Drawing the rest from reference TRBV11-2 and TRBJ1-2, the complete variable domain is EAGVAQSPRYKIIEKRQSVAFWCNPISGHATLYWYQQILGQGPKLLIQFQNNGVVDDSQLPKDRFSAERLKGVDSTLKIQPAKLEDSAVYLCASRPTGSGGYTFGSGTRLTVV.

The chain joins TRBV19 to TRBJ2-3, with a tentative D call TRBD1 (6 bases). The CDR3 spans 12 residues. Germline V gene sequence: CDR1 LNHDA, CDR2 SQIVND (reference sequence). The V and J ends lost 7 bases and 3 bases respectively, with 8 bases between them. The CDR3 nucleotides read TGTGCCAGTAAGAGGGGGACAGATACGCAGTATTTT. Encoded protein: CASKRGTDTQYF.